Included here is one TCR beta chain sequence, with context. The target antigen is unknown. Germline CDR1 MNHEY, CDR2 SMNVEV (reference sequence). The CDR3 runs to 15 residues. V gave up 3 bases and J gave up 7 bases; unmatched junction bases: 4. This related bone marrow graft donor gave peripheral blood on the day of marrow donation. The sample comes from a study of T cells after posttransplantation cyclophosphamide. General study points: Recipient CMV seropositivity and CMV reactivation strongly tracked TRB clonality. Donor-recipient repertoire similarity was low at 1-2 months, rising over year one. Tissue-infiltrating T cells from skin or gut overlapped little with blood T cells.

Here immunoSEQ multiplex PCR was the method, and the copy in TCRdb shows in-frame clones only, minus some. The table records about 50,000 clones, approximately 94% of them present only once. This receptor was identified in a woman in her 30s in good health and a related stem cell transplant donor. This chain joins TRBV27 and TRBJ1-6; 9 bases fit TRBD1. Material: PBMCs. The DNA for the CDR3 is TGTGCCAGCAGTTTTACAGGGGGCGGGAATTCACCCCTCCACTTT. This encodes CASSFTGGGNSPLHF.